The next 29 T cell receptor beta chains were all read from a single sample in a study of blood T cell repertoires in COVID-19. Only in-frame clones appear in the TCRdb table, and some are missing; sequencing was by immunoSEQ multiplex PCR. The sample contains under 200,000 clones, roughly 85% of which appear only once. Sample: peripheral blood. Receptors originate from a man aged 55 to 70 with acute or convalescent COVID-19.

The rearrangement uses TRBV28 and TRBJ1-5; 7 bases align to TRBD1. The length of the CDR3 is 13 residues. CDR1 is MDHEN and CDR2 is SYDVKM in the germline V gene. V gave up 5 bases and J gave up 6 bases; unmatched junction bases: 4. This CDR3 reads CASSLSGGQPQHF. The CDR3 bases are TGTGCCAGCAGTCTCTCAGGGGGTCAGCCCCAGCATTTT.

The chain is built from TRBV28 and TRBJ1-3; a weak D match, TRBD1 (5 bases). The germline V gene encodes CDR1 MDHEN and CDR2 SYDVKM. The CDR3 consists of 18 residues. The germline V and J ends were trimmed by 4 bases and 4 bases, with 23 bases remaining between them. CDR3 sequence: CASSSDIVGGMGGNTIYF. The CDR3 nucleotides read TGTGCCAGCAGTTCCGACATTGTGGGGGGGATGGGCGGAAACACCATATATTTT.

V usage is TRBV6-5 and J usage is TRBJ1-1; D is possibly TRBD1 (6 bases). V lost 6 bases and J lost 0, with 11 bases in between. Germline V gene data show CDR1 as MNHEY and CDR2 as SVGAGI. The CDR3 loop spans 14 amino acids. The CDR3 nucleotides read TGTGCCAGCAGCCGGACAGTTGTGAACACTGAAGCTTTCTTT. It specifies CASSRTVVNTEAFF.

This clone was recorded only once. The V gene is TRBV19, the J gene TRBJ1-3, with 9 bases aligning to TRBD1. CDR1 and CDR2 from the germline V gene are LNHDA and SQIVND (reference sequence). J gave up 4 bases and V 7 bases, and 11 bases lay outside the gene matches. The CDR3 is made up of 16 amino acids. CDR3 coding DNA: TGTGCCAGTAAAACAGGGGGCGCGTCATACGGAAACACCATATATTTT. This sequence encodes CASKTGGASYGNTIYF.

The chain carries TRBV6-5 and TRBJ2-5, with no clear D. V lost 8 bases and J 1 base, leaving 14 bases between the germline ends. Germline CDR1 is MNHEY and CDR2 is SVGAGI. CDR3 size: 14 residues. The CDR3 sequence: CASCHSATQETQYF. As DNA, the CDR3 is TGTGCCAGCTGTCACTCGGCAACCCAAGAGACCCAGTACTTC.

The sample holds a few counts of this clone. The chain links TRBV2 to TRBJ1-4, with 10 bases identical to TRBD1. The CDR3 spans 16 residues. Germline trimming cut 4 bases from V and 8 bases from J; bases unmatched to any gene: 10. From germline, CDR1 is SNHLY and CDR2 FYNNEI. Here the CDR3 reads CASSGDRGFVHEKLFF. In DNA form, the CDR3 reads TGTGCCAGCAGTGGGGACAGGGGCTTCGTTCACGAAAAACTGTTTTTT.

The gene calls are TRBV5-1 and TRBJ2-3; 13 bases line up with TRBD2. The V and J ends lost 4 bases and 4 bases, in that order; junction bases with no gene match: 6. The CDR3 length is 16 residues. CDR1 SGHRS and CDR2 YFSETQ come from the germline V gene. The CDR3 spells CASSKGTSGMADTQYF. The CDR3 DNA reads as TGCGCCAGCAGCAAGGGGACTAGCGGGATGGCAGATACGCAGTATTTT.

This clone was detected only a few times. The rearrangement joins TRBV5-1 to TRBJ2-4; TRBD1 matches 7 bases. The CDR3 length is 13 residues. The ends lost 7 bases at V and 8 bases at J; junction bases unmatched: 9. Germline CDR1 is SGHRS and CDR2 is YFSETQ. In DNA form, the CDR3 reads TGCGCCAGCGGAACAGGGGCAGGGGACATTCAGTACTTC. Protein product: CASGTGAGDIQYF.

V usage is TRBV28 and J usage is TRBJ1-5, with 7 bases aligning to TRBD1. The CDR3 has 13 residues. Germline CDR1 MDHEN, CDR2 SYDVKM. Trimming cost V 11 bases and J 3 bases; bases outside gene matches: 7. The CDR3 nucleotides are TGTGCCGTCCTGGGACAGCTCAATCAGCCCCAGCATTTT. Protein: CAVLGQLNQPQHF.

V is TRBV12-3 or TRBV12-4 and J is TRBJ2-5, with D unresolved. The CDR3 extends over 11 amino acids. V lost 6 bases to trimming and J lost 4 bases, with 6 bases between them. CDR3 amino acids: CASSSVETQYF. CDR3 sequence (DNA): TGTGCCAGCAGCTCCGTAGAGACCCAGTACTTC.

This chain joins TRBV18 and TRBJ2-7; 13 bases match TRBD2. Germline trimming cut 3 bases from V and 2 bases from J; bases unmatched to any gene: 1. The CDR3 runs 15 residues. The germline CDR1 and CDR2 sequences are KGHSH and LQKENI. The CDR3 sequence is CASSPGLAGTYEQYF. The CDR3 nucleotides read TGTGCCAGCTCACCGGGACTAGCGGGAACCTACGAGCAGTACTTC.

The rearrangement uses TRBV11-2 and TRBJ2-1, with 8 bases matching TRBD2. Germline CDR1 reads SGHAT; CDR2 reads FQNNGV. CDR3 length equals 13 residues. The V and J ends lost 4 bases and 16 bases, in that order; junction bases with no gene match: 12. This CDR3 is CASSSGGPVDKFF. As DNA, the CDR3 is TGTGCCAGCAGCTCGGGAGGGCCAGTAGACAAATTCTTC.

This chain uses TRBV5-4 with TRBJ1-6; D is possibly TRBD1 (6 bases). Deletions cut 1 base from V and 1 base from J, with 6 bases between. Germline V CDR1 and CDR2: SGHNT, YYREEE (reference sequence). The CDR3 spans 15 residues. CDR3 nucleotide sequence: TGTGCCAGCAGCTTGAGGGGGTCCTATAATTCACCCCTCCACTTT. Its protein product is CASSLRGSYNSPLHF.

The count of this clone is one. The CDR3 reads CASSPQGRFGYGYTF. The CDR3 bases are TGTGCCAGCAGTCCCCAGGGCAGGTTCGGCTATGGCTACACCTTC. This chain joins TRBV6-5 and TRBJ1-2; a possible D gene is TRBD1 (5 bases). In germline, CDR1 is MNHEY, CDR2 SVGAGI. The CDR3 totals 15 residues. Trimming took 5 bases from V and 4 from J, leaving 17 bases between them.

The chain couples TRBV15 to TRBJ2-1; 9 bases align to TRBD2. CDR3 length: 17 residues. Germline CDR1 LNHNV, CDR2 YYDKDF (reference sequence). V was clipped by 4 bases and J by 5 bases; unmatched bases: 12. CDR3 loop: CATSKRPGLAAHNEQFF. The CDR3 coding sequence is TGTGCCACCAGCAAACGTCCGGGACTAGCAGCCCACAATGAGCAGTTCTTC.

V gene TRBV3-1 (or the pseudogene TRBV3-2) combines with J gene TRBJ2-1, with a possible D match to TRBD1 (6 bases). The CDR3 has 15 residues. Looked up from germline, CDR1 is LGHDT and CDR2 is YNNKEL (reference sequence). The V gene lost 4 bases and the J gene lost 7 bases, with 17 bases spanning the gap. The CDR3 DNA is TGTGCCAGCAGCCGGGCAGGGGTTTTGAAGAATGAGCAGTTCTTC. Amino acid sequence: CASSRAGVLKNEQFF.

The chain's CDR3 is CASSQALRSYGYTF. DNA of the CDR3: TGTGCCAGCAGCCAAGCCCTTAGAAGCTATGGCTACACCTTC. The rearrangement links TRBV3-1 (or the pseudogene TRBV3-2) to TRBJ1-2, with unresolved D. The V gene's germline CDR1 is LGHDT and CDR2 YNNKEL (reference sequence). This CDR3 has 14 amino acids. V was pared by 1 base and J by 4 bases, with 10 bases between.

This clone was seen a few times. Additional DNA sequences in this sample encode the identical CDR3. The chain has TRBV7-2 and TRBJ2-7; 7 bases map to TRBD2. The V gene's germline CDR1 is SGHTA and CDR2 FQGNSA. The V segment lost 2 bases and the J segment 2 bases; nucleotides outside the gene matches: 3. The CDR3 extends over 14 amino acids. This CDR3 reads CASSLMGGAYEQYF. DNA for the CDR3: TGTGCCAGCAGCTTAATGGGGGGGGCCTACGAGCAGTACTTC.

The rearrangement links TRBV7-6 to TRBJ2-7, with 8 bases lining up with TRBD1. This CDR3 has 15 amino acids. Germline values: CDR1 SGHVS, CDR2 FNYEAQ. Trimming took 3 bases from V and 2 from J; bases not matched to a gene: 6. The chain's CDR3 is CASSFPGQEAYEQYF. CDR3 bases: TGTGCCAGCAGCTTCCCGGGACAGGAGGCCTACGAGCAGTACTTC.

CDR3 sequence (DNA): TGTGCCAGCAGATCTGACAGGATTCTACATGGCTACACCTTC. Protein product: CASRSDRILHGYTF. This chain uses TRBV5-4 with TRBJ1-2, with a tentative D call TRBD1 (6 bases). Trimming left V 5 bases short and J 6 bases short, with 17 bases between. The length of the CDR3 is 14 residues. Germline assignment: CDR1 SGHNT and CDR2 YYREEE (reference sequence).

The chain employs TRBV28 and TRBJ2-7; 12 bases are shared with TRBD1. This CDR3 is 16 amino acids long. The trim removed 2 bases at V and 5 bases at J, leaving 7 bases unmatched. CDR1 and CDR2 from the germline V gene are MDHEN and SYDVKM. CDR3 bases: TGTGCCAGCAGTTTACAACCGGGACAGGGGGCCGACGAGCAGTACTTC. Its protein product is CASSLQPGQGADEQYF. The whole variable domain, filled in from reference TRBV28 and TRBJ2-7, reads DVKVTQSSRYLVKRTGEKVFLECVQDMDHENMFWYRQDPGLGLRLIYFSYDVKMKEKGDIPEGYSVSREKKERFSLILESASTNQTSMYLCASSLQPGQGADEQYFGPGTRLTVT.

This clone is a singleton in its sample. In nucleotides, the CDR3 is TGTGCCAGCAGCTTGATGGGGAGAAAAAAACTGTTTTTT. Amino acid sequence: CASSLMGRKKLFF. The chain uses TRBV7-2 and TRBJ1-4; D unresolved. The CDR3 totals 13 residues. CDR1 and CDR2 (germline): SGHTA, FQGNSA. The ends were cut back, 3 bases at V and 9 bases at J, with 11 bases in the middle.

The J gene is TRBJ2-7, the V gene TRBV24-1; the D gene is possibly TRBD1 (6 bases). V gave up 4 bases and J gave up 5 bases, with 8 bases separating them. CDR3 length equals 12 residues. Germline V gives CDR1 KGHDR, CDR2 SFDVKD. The CDR3 DNA reads TGTGCCACCAGTGACAGGGGCGACGAGCAGTACTTC. It translates to CATSDRGDEQYF.

The chain recombines TRBV27 with TRBJ2-4; D is perhaps TRBD2 (5 bases). CDR1 is MNHEY, CDR2 SMNVEV, per germline (reference sequence). V lost 4 bases and J lost 7, with 11 bases in between. The CDR3 runs 13 residues. CDR3 coding DNA: TGTGCCAGCAGTTACGGACTCTCCAACATTCAGTACTTC. This codes for CASSYGLSNIQYF.

The chain carries TRBV5-8 and TRBJ1-1, with 8 bases matching TRBD1. The germline CDR1 and CDR2 sequences are SGHTS and YDEGEE. The CDR3 sequence is 12 residues long. Unmatched junction bases numbered 4, after V lost 4 bases and J lost 8 bases. Written as DNA, the CDR3 is TGTGCCAGCAGCCGAGGACAGGGCGAAGCTTTCTTT. It yields the protein CASSRGQGEAFF.

The chain recombines TRBV11-1 with TRBJ2-5, with D possibly TRBD2 on 5 matching bases. With 3 bases removed from V and 0 bases from J, the gap between germline ends came to 8 bases. Germline CDR1 reads SGHAT; CDR2 reads FQDESV (reference sequence). The CDR3 is made up of 14 amino acids. CDR3 residues: CASSFSGNQETQYF. DNA of the CDR3: TGTGCCAGCAGCTTTTCGGGGAACCAAGAGACCCAGTACTTC.

The V call is TRBV9, the J call TRBJ2-7; weak D call: TRBD1 (6 bases). Trimming removed 4 bases from V and 4 bases from J, with 15 bases in between. This CDR3 has 14 amino acids. CDR1 SGDLS and CDR2 YYNGEE come from the germline V gene. CDR3 sequence reads: CASSPRGGTYEQYF. CDR3 sequence (DNA): TGTGCCAGCAGCCCGAGAGGGGGTACATACGAGCAGTACTTC.

On this clone itself: A read error is possible here, since a much larger clone lies one base away. CDR3 nucleotides: TGCGCCCGCAGCCGGCAGGGGCTCGACAGGGCCGGGGAGCTGTTTTTT. It codes for CARSRQGLDRAGELFF. The chain links TRBV4-1 to TRBJ2-2; 7 bases are a match to TRBD1. The CDR3 loop spans 16 amino acids. CDR1 and CDR2 from the germline V gene are MGHRA and YSYEKL.

The chain links TRBV5-1 to TRBJ1-3, with D perhaps matching TRBD1 (5 bases). CDR1 SGHRS and CDR2 YFSETQ come from the germline V gene. The CDR3 runs to 16 residues. V shed 4 bases and J shed 3 bases, with 17 bases lying between them. CDR3 amino acids: CASSPPGGAGGNTIYF. DNA of the CDR3: TGCGCCAGCAGCCCCCCGGGAGGGGCTGGTGGAAACACCATATATTTT. The variable domain in full, completed from reference TRBV5-1 and TRBJ1-3, reads KAGVTQTPRYLIKTRGQQVTLSCSPISGHRSVSWYQQTPGQGLQFLFEYFSETQRNKGNFPGRFSGRQFSNSRSEMNVSTLELGDSALYLCASSPPGGAGGNTIYFGEGSWLTVV.